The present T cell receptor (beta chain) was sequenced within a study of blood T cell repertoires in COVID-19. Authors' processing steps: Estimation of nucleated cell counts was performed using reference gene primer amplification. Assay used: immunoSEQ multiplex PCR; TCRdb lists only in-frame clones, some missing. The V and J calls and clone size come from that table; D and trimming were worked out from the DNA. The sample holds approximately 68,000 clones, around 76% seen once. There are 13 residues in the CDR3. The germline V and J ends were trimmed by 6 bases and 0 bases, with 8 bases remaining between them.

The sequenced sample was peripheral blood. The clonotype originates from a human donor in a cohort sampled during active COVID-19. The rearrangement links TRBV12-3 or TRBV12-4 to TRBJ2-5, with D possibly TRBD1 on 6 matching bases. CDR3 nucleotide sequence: TGTGCCAGCAGCCGGGACAACCAAGAGACCCAGTACTTC. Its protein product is CASSRDNQETQYF.